These 3 T cell receptor beta chains came from one sample sequenced in a study of T cell responses to AZD1222 COVID-19 vaccine (dated by TCRdb to the early 2020s). The time point label for this specimen denotes: baseline before first vaccination. The receptor library was made with the immunoSEQ multiplex PCR assay. The table was pulled from immuneACCESS by TCRdb, which kept in-frame rearrangements only. Such tables lose some clones; where checked, under half of the loss comes from unresolved V genes, and the rest has no known cause. This sample gives under 150,000 clones in total; 85% to 95% of them show up just once. The ten top clones hold roughly 3.1% of the sample. The sample here was peripheral blood, taken on day 0 of AZD1222 vaccination. The receptors shown here come from an adult in good health.

The CDR3 DNA reads TGTGCCAGCGGACAGCGGGATACGCAGTATTTT. Translated, it gives CASGQRDTQYF. The V gene is TRBV28, the J gene TRBJ2-3; weak D call: TRBD1 (6 bases). This CDR3 has 11 amino acids. Deletions cut 8 bases from V and 6 bases from J, with 9 bases between. Germline V gives CDR1 MDHEN, CDR2 SYDVKM.

The chain uses TRBV28 and TRBJ1-3, with unresolved D. V lost 6 bases and J lost 0, with 12 bases in between. Per germline, CDR1 MDHEN and CDR2 SYDVKM. The CDR3 is 15 amino acids. The CDR3 nucleotides read TGTGCCAGCAGGCCCGGGCTCCTCTCTGGAAACACCATATATTTT. It codes for CASRPGLLSGNTIYF. Filled out from reference TRBV28 and TRBJ1-3, the complete variable domain reads DVKVTQSSRYLVKRTGEKVFLECVQDMDHENMFWYRQDPGLGLRLIYFSYDVKMKEKGDIPEGYSVSREKKERFSLILESASTNQTSMYLCASRPGLLSGNTIYFGEGSWLTVV.

The chain joins TRBV5-1 to TRBJ2-5; 8 positions match TRBD1. V was clipped by 4 bases and J by 2 bases; unmatched bases: 7. Germline values: CDR1 SGHRS, CDR2 YFSETQ. There are 15 residues in the CDR3. The CDR3 region is CASSPLGQGQETQYF. As DNA, the CDR3 is TGCGCCAGCAGCCCGCTCGGACAGGGTCAAGAGACCCAGTACTTC.